Each of the 20 T cell receptor beta chains below was sequenced from the same sample in a study of blood T cells in healthy people across ages. A second roughly 7 to 11 cycle PCR used barcoded and J-beta primers. MiXCR, run by TCRdb on the 5' RACE reads, gives a single entry per CDR3 protein. The top ten clones hold less than 0.85% of a sample with around 990,000 distinct CDR3 sequences, approximately 26% of them seen once. The same sample was also used in a study of T cells of mothers and their children.

Source material: blood. The receptors come from a girl aged 2-15 years in good health.

This chain uses TRBV11-2 with TRBJ1-1; D unresolved. The ends were cut back, 5 bases at V and 0 bases at J, with 13 bases in the middle. Germline CDR1 and CDR2: SGHAT and FQNNGV. The CDR3 is made up of 15 amino acids. The CDR3 coding sequence is TGTGCCAGCAGCCATTTAAATAAATTGAACACTGAAGCTTTCTTT. Protein sequence: CASSHLNKLNTEAFF.

This clonotype was seen a handful of times. This chain links TRBV20-1 with TRBJ2-2, with a weak D call TRBD1 (6 bases). The ends were cut back, 3 bases at V and 6 bases at J, with 14 bases in the middle. The CDR3 contains 14 residues. Per germline, CDR1 DFQATT and CDR2 SNEGSKA (reference sequence). Here the CDR3 reads CSASSGEVAGELFF. The CDR3 DNA reads as TGCAGTGCTAGTTCAGGGGAAGTGGCCGGGGAGCTGTTTTTT.

V is TRBV4-3 and J is TRBJ2-3, with D tentatively TRBD2 (5 bases). Germline CDR1 and CDR2: LGHNA and YSLEER. This CDR3 has 16 residues. The ends were cut back, 0 bases at V and 2 bases at J, with 12 bases in the middle. The CDR3, as DNA: TGCGCCAGCAGCCAAGATTCCTCGGGGTACACAGATACGCAGTATTTT. Translation: CASSQDSSGYTDTQYF.

This clonotype was found a few times. The chain employs TRBV7-9 and TRBJ2-3, with TRBD1 as a possible D gene (6 bases). Trimming removed 5 bases from V and 3 bases from J, with 21 bases in between. This CDR3 is 17 amino acids long. The germline CDR1 and CDR2 sequences are SEHNR and FQNEAQ (reference sequence). As DNA, the CDR3 is TGTGCCAGCAGCAGACATACCAGAGACAGGATTACAGATACGCAGTATTTT. Translation gives CASSRHTRDRITDTQYF.

This clonotype was observed a handful of times. The J gene is TRBJ1-5, the V gene TRBV10-3; tentative D call: TRBD1 (6 bases). CDR1 ENHRY and CDR2 SYGVKD come from the germline V gene. V was cut by 3 bases and J by 5 bases, with 17 bases left in between. CDR3 size: 16 residues. The CDR3 DNA follows: TGTGCCATCAGTGACTCCATTACCGGGGGCGATCAGCCCCAGCATTTT. This sequence encodes CAISDSITGGDQPQHF.

This clonotype turned up a few times. One junction end disagrees with the germline gene, perhaps due to a read error. The chain carries TRBV7-8 and TRBJ1-1; D call uncertain. Germline CDR1 is SGHVS and CDR2 is FQNEAQ. This CDR3 comprises 15 residues. Here the CDR3 reads CASSLGFGEPRKAFF. CDR3 DNA: TGCGCCAGCAGCTTAGGATTTGGAGAACCCCGAAAAGCTTTCTTT.

The table lists this clonotype with a few counts. V is TRBV29-1 and J is TRBJ2-7, with D possibly TRBD1 on 7 matching bases. CDR3 length: 12 amino acids. Per germline, CDR1 SQVTM and CDR2 ANQGSEA. CDR3 in amino acids: CSTRGALDEQYF. Here the CDR3 DNA reads TGCAGTACCAGGGGGGCCCTTGACGAGCAGTACTTC.

This clonotype was detected a few times. The rearrangement joins TRBV12-3 or TRBV12-4 to TRBJ2-7, with 7 bases matching TRBD2. The CDR3 has 15 amino acids. V dropped 5 bases and J dropped 3; count of bases not matched to a gene: 10. CDR3 bases: TGTGCCAGCAGTATATACAGCGGGGTATACTACGAGCAGTACTTC. It yields the protein CASSIYSGVYYEQYF.

In the case of this clonotype: At one end the junction does not follow the germline gene, possibly because of a read error. The chain is built from TRBV4-1 and TRBJ2-5; no firm D call. The CDR3 has 14 amino acids. From germline, CDR1 is MGHRA and CDR2 YSYEKL. The CDR3 here is CASSQAAPADPRFF. The CDR3 DNA reads as TGCGCCAGCAGCCAAGCGGCCCCGGCTGACCCTCGGTTCTTC.

This clonotype was seen more than once but under ten times. This chain's CDR3 is CASSQNGQGAVVEKLFF. In DNA form, the CDR3 reads TGTGCCAGCAGCCAAAATGGCCAGGGCGCGGTTGTTGAAAAACTGTTTTTT. The chain carries TRBV14 and TRBJ1-4, with D perhaps matching TRBD1 (5 bases). The CDR3 spans 17 residues. CDR1 and CDR2 (germline): SGHDN, FVKESK. V was trimmed by 2 bases and J by 7 bases, leaving 20 bases between them.

This chain connects TRBV12-3 or TRBV12-4 to TRBJ2-7; perhaps TRBD2 as D (6 bases). The CDR3 covers 14 residues. Between the trimmed V and J ends, which lost 6 bases and 3 bases, there was a span of 15 bases. This CDR3 is CASSYLGGNYEQYF. CDR3 in DNA: TGTGCCAGCAGCTACCTTGGAGGGAACTACGAGCAGTACTTC.

This clonotype was picked up a small number of times. The V call is TRBV11-2, the J call TRBJ2-5; tentatively, D is TRBD1 (5 bases). V was shortened by 2 bases and J by 3 bases, with 19 bases between the two germline ends. The CDR3 is made up of 17 amino acids. Germline lookup yields CDR1 SGHAT and CDR2 FQNNGV. CDR3 loop: CASSLPPDTRMKETQYF. CDR3 DNA: TGTGCCAGCAGCTTACCCCCGGACACCCGGATGAAAGAGACCCAGTACTTC.

The chain is built from TRBV7-9 and TRBJ2-2, with D uncertain. Trimming left V 2 bases short and J 1 base short, with 8 bases between. Germline V gene data show CDR1 as SEHNR and CDR2 as FQNEAQ (reference sequence). The CDR3 is made up of 15 amino acids. The CDR3 DNA reads TGTGCCAGCAGCTTATTTGCGATGAACACCGGGGAGCTGTTTTTT. Translating gives CASSLFAMNTGELFF.

There are a few counts of this clonotype. The CDR3 region is CASSAPGLYYNEQFF. CDR3 DNA sequence: TGTGCCAGCAGTGCGCCGGGACTATACTACAATGAGCAGTTCTTC. J is TRBJ2-1 and V is TRBV28, with 7 positions matching TRBD2. V lost 5 bases to trimming and J lost 3 bases; unmatched junction nucleotides: 7. The germline CDR1 and CDR2 sequences are MDHEN and SYDVKM. The CDR3 loop spans 15 amino acids.

The rearrangement uses TRBV7-2 and TRBJ2-7; D is unresolved. V was shortened by 1 base and J by 4 bases, with 11 bases between the two germline ends. The CDR3 is 14 amino acids. The germline V gene has CDR1 SGHTA and CDR2 FQGNSA. Here the CDR3 reads CASSLGWNSYEQYF. For the CDR3, the DNA is TGTGCCAGCAGCTTAGGGTGGAATTCATACGAGCAGTACTTC.

This chain connects TRBV12-3 or TRBV12-4 to TRBJ2-5; no firm D call. V was clipped by 7 bases and J by 4 bases, with 10 bases between them. The CDR3 covers 12 residues. The CDR3 sequence is CASTGLGETQYF. CDR3 coding DNA: TGTGCCAGCACCGGATTAGGAGAGACCCAGTACTTC.

This chain joins TRBV7-9 and TRBJ1-2; D remains unclear. The CDR3 spans 13 residues. Germline CDR1 reads SEHNR; CDR2 reads FQNEAQ (reference sequence). Trimming stripped 2 bases from V and 6 bases from J, with 10 bases between. CDR3 in DNA: TGTGCCAGCAGCTTACCGGGGAGGGATGGCTACACCTTC. Protein sequence: CASSLPGRDGYTF.

This chain connects TRBV7-2 to TRBJ2-4, with a weak D call TRBD1 (5 bases). This CDR3 comprises 18 residues. Germline V lookup: CDR1 SGHTA, CDR2 FQGNSA. The V gene lost 1 base and the J gene lost 0 bases, with 16 bases spanning the gap. CDR3 DNA sequence: TGTGCCAGCAGCTTAGAAAGCAGGGCCGTCCTAGCCAAAAACATTCAGTACTTC. It codes for CASSLESRAVLAKNIQYF.

There are a few counts of this clonotype. J is TRBJ2-1 and V is TRBV4-3; D tentatively fits TRBD1 or TRBD2 (5 bases each). The J call is uncertain, as TRBJ2-5 better fits the DNA end. The CDR3 spans 13 residues. Germline V gene data show CDR1 as LGHNA and CDR2 as YSLEER. The CDR3 protein is CASSLEGRGTQYF. DNA of the CDR3: TGCGCCAGCAGCCTCGAGGGGAGAGGGACCCAGTACTTC.

This clonotype was picked up a small number of times. This sequence joins TRBV9 and TRBJ2-5; possible D gene TRBD2, 7 bases. The DNA end is a closer match to TRBJ2-1, so the J assignment may be wrong. Germline-derived CDR1 and CDR2 are SGDLS and YYNGEE. The length of the CDR3 is 16 residues. The CDR3 spells CASSDPVGGGRNEQFF. CDR3 DNA sequence: TGTGCCAGCAGCGACCCGGTGGGGGGGGGCCGAAATGAGCAGTTCTTC.